This is a list of T cell receptor beta chains from one sample in a study of Ad26.COV2.S vaccination and SARS-CoV-2 variants. Assay: immunoSEQ multiplex PCR; the TCRdb copy retains only in-frame clones and omits some. The sample records some 460,000 clones, 89% being singletons. The sequences come from peripheral blood, collected in a trial of Ad26.COV2.S vaccine versus placebo. These receptor sequences come from a person aged 18-65 years who received the Ad26.COV2.S COVID-19 vaccine or a placebo. CDR3s include the opening cysteine and the closing phenylalanine or tryptophan.

J gene,V gene,CDR3 protein
TRBJ2-7,TRBV5-8,CASSLDDRGHEQYF
TRBJ2-7,TRBV28,CASSGSGGSYEQYF
TRBJ1-5,TRBV6-6,CASSREAGGRDQPQHF
TRBJ2-3,TRBV18,CASSPPGTGPTDTQYF
TRBJ1-4,TRBV25-1,CATKRGNEKLFF
TRBJ2-1,TRBV12-3/TRBV12-4,CASWSSYNEQFF
TRBJ2-5,TRBV7-6,CASSSSGYQETQYF
TRBJ1-1,TRBV27,CASSLRSTGGLLNTEAFF
TRBJ2-2,TRBV30,CAWEVGGRDTGELFF
TRBJ2-1,TRBV2,CASSTSGTGFFAGQFF
TRBJ2-2,TRBV7-9,CASATEVGELFF
TRBJ2-5,TRBV7-6,CASGELMGQETQYF
TRBJ1-2,TRBV4-1,CASSQVPAAGQEQF
TRBJ2-1,TRBV10-3,CAITRLAGGYNEQFF
TRBJ2-7,TRBV29-1,CSVQRRTGGDYEQYF
TRBJ2-7,TRBV27,CASRDLLAGPYEQYF
TRBJ2-3,TRBV15,CATSREQPLTDTQYF
TRBJ2-7,TRBV28,CASSLRDSLYEQYF
TRBJ2-6,TRBV30,CARRRTGGLFGANVLTF
TRBJ2-7,TRBV6-2/TRBV6-3,CASSTRTGGYEQYF
TRBJ2-7,TRBV15,CATSRTQGGAYEQYF
TRBJ2-3,TRBV18,CASSPQMADTQYF
TRBJ2-7,TRBV11-2,CASSLDLRTGPQKGEQYF
TRBJ2-1,TRBV4-3,CASSQDIGWTSWDEQFF
TRBJ2-7,TRBV28,CASSFQRPTYEQYF
TRBJ2-7,TRBV18,CASSPGTGVYEQYF
TRBJ1-1,TRBV2,CASIRTGGPEAFF